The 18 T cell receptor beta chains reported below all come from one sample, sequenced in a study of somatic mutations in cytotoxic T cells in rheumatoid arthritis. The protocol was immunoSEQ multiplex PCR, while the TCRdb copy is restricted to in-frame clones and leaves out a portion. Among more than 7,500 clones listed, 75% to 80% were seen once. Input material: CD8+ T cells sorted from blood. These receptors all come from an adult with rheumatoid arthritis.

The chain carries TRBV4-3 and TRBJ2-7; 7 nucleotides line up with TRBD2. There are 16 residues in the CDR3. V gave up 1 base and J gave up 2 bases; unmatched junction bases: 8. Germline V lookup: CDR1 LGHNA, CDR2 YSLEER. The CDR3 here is CASSQAPSGTTYEQYF. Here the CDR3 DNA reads TGCGCCAGCAGCCAAGCCCCCTCCGGGACTACCTACGAGCAGTACTTC.

DNA of the CDR3: TGTGCCAGCAGCGACAGGGGGCGGGGCGAGCAGTACTTC. Encoded protein: CASSDRGRGEQYF. The chain carries TRBV9 and TRBJ2-7, with TRBD1 matching over 9 bases. V lost 3 bases and J lost 6; bases outside the gene matches: 4. This CDR3 has 13 amino acids. Germline CDR1 and CDR2: SGDLS and YYNGEE.

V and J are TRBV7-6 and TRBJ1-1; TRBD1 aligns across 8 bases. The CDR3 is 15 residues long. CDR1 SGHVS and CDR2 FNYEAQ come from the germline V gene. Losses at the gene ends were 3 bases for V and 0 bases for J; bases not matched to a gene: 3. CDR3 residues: CASSFGQGMNTEAFF. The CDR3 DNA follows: TGTGCCAGCAGCTTCGGACAGGGAATGAACACTGAAGCTTTCTTT.

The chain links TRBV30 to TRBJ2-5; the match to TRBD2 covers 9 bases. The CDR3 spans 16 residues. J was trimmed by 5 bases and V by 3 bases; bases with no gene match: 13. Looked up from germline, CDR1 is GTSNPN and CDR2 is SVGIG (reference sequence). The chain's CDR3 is CAWSNPGVAGVETQYF. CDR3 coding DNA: TGTGCCTGGAGCAACCCAGGGGTAGCGGGGGTTGAGACCCAGTACTTC.

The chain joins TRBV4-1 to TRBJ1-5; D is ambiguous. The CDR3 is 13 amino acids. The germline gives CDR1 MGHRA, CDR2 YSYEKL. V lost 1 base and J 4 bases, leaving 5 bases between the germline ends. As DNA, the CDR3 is TGCGCCAGCAGCCAAGGGGCAAATCAGCCCCAGCATTTT. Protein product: CASSQGANQPQHF.

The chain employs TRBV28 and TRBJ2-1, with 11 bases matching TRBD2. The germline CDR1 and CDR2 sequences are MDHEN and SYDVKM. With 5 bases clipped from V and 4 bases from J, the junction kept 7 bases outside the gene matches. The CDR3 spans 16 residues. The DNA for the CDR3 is TGTGCCAGCAGTCGACTAGCGGGGCTCTCGTACAATGAGCAGTTCTTC. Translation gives CASSRLAGLSYNEQFF.

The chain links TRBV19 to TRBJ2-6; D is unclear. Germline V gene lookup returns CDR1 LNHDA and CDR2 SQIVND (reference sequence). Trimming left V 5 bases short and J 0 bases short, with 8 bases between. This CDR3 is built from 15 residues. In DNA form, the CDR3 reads TGTGCCAGTAGTCGTGAAGACTCTGGGGCCAACGTCCTGACTTTC. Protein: CASSREDSGANVLTF.

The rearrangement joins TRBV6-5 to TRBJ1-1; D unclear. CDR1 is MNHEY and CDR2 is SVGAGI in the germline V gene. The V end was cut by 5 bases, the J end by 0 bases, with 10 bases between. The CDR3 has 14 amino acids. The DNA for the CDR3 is TGTGCCAGCAGTGAAGGCTTCATGAACACTGAAGCTTTCTTT. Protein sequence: CASSEGFMNTEAFF.

This CDR3 is CASSMGTVHEQYF. CDR3 DNA sequence: TGTGCCAGCAGCATGGGGACAGTACACGAGCAGTACTTC. The chain combines TRBV7-8 with TRBJ2-7, with TRBD1 identical over 7 bases. Germline CDR1 is SGHVS and CDR2 is FQNEAQ. V lost 5 bases, J lost 5 bases, and 6 bases stayed unmatched. This CDR3 has 13 amino acids.

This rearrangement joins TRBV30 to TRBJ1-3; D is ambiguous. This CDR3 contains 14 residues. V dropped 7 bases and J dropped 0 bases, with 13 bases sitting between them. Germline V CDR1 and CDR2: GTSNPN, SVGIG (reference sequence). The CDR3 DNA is TGTGCCTCGGAAAGGGAACTCTCTGGAAACACCATATATTTT. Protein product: CASERELSGNTIYF.

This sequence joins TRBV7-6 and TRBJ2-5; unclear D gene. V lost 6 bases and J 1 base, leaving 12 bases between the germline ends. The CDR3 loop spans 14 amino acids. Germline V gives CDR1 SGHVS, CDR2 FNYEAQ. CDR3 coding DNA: TGTGCCAGCAGGGATGGTGGAGCCCAAGAGACCCAGTACTTC. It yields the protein CASRDGGAQETQYF.

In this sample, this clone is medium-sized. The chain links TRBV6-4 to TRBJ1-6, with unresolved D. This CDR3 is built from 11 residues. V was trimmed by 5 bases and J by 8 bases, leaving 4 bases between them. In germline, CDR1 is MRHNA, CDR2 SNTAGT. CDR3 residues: CASSKDSPLHF. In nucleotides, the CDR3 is TGTGCCAGCAGTAAAGATTCACCCCTCCACTTT.

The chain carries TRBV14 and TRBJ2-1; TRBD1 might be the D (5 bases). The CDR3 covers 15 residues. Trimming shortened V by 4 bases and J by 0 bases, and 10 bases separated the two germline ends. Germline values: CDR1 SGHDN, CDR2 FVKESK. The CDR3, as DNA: TGTGCCAGCAGCCCCGACAGATTCTCCTACAATGAGCAGTTCTTC. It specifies CASSPDRFSYNEQFF.

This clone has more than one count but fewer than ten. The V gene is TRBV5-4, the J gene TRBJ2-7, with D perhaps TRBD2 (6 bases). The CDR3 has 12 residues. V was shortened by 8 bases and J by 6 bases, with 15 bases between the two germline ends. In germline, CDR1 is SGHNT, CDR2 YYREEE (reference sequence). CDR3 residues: CASMSGSGEQYF. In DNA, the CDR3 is TGTGCCAGTATGAGCGGGTCAGGCGAGCAGTACTTC.

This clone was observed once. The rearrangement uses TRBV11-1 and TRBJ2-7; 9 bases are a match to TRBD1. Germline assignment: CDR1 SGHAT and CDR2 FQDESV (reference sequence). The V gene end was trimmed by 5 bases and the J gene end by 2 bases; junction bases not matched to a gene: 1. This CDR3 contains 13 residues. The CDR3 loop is CASSRQGAYEQYF. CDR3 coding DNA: TGTGCCAGCAGCCGACAGGGGGCCTACGAGCAGTACTTC.

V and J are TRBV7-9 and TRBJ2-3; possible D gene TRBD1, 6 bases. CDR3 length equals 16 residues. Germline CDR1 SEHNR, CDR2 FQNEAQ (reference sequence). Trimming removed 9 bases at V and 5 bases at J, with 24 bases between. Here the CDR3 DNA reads TGTGCCAGTACCCTAATACTCAGGGGAACGGGAGATACGCAGTATTTT. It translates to CASTLILRGTGDTQYF. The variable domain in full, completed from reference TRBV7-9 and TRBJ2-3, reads DTGVSQNPRHKITKRGQNVTFRCDPISEHNRLYWYRQTLGQGPEFLTYFQNEAQLEKSRLLSDRFSAERPKGSFSTLEIQRTEQGDSAMYLCASTLILRGTGDTQYFGPGTRLTVL.

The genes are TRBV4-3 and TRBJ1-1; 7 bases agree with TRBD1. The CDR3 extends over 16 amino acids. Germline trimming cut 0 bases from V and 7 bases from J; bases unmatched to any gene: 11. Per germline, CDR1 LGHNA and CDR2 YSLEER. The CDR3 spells CASSQDRVGGLNEAFF. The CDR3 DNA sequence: TGCGCCAGCAGCCAAGATCGCGTAGGGGGCTTGAATGAAGCTTTCTTT.

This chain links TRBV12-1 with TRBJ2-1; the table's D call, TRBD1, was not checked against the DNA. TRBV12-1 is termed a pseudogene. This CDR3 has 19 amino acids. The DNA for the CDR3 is TGTGCCAGCAGCTTTGTGGACAGGCAAGTTTACAATAGGGTCAATGAGCAGTTCTTC. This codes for CASSFVDRQVYNRVNEQFF.